These T cell receptor beta chains were read from a single sample in a study of cytomegalovirus exposure and HLA in healthy donors. Assay: immunoSEQ multiplex PCR; the TCRdb copy retains only in-frame clones and omits some. The table records a few hundred thousand clones, nearly 90% of them present only once. Sequencing used PBMCs. Receptor source: a woman between 18 and 29 years old in good health and CMV-seronegative. CDR3s include the opening cysteine and the closing phenylalanine or tryptophan. The D gene is left open where the match is weak. The listing skips clone size in some rows; elsewhere it reads once, few, many or a size class.

.	.	12	TRBJ2-1	TRBV5-4	TGTGCCAGCAGCTTGGAGGGGAATGAGCAGTTCTTC	CASSLEGNEQFF
.	.	15	TRBJ2-5	TRBV28	TGTGCCAGCAGTGGATTGGGGGCCGGAAGGGAGACCCAGTACTTC	CASSGLGAGRETQYF
.	TRBD2	17	TRBJ2-2	TRBV7-2	TGTGCCAGCAGCTTGGGACTAGCGGGGGCCAGTGGCGGGGAGCTGTTTTTT	CASSLGLAGASGGELFF
.	TRBD2	16	TRBJ2-3	TRBV7-9	TGTGCCAGCAGCTTAGATCTAGCGGGGGGCACAGATACGCAGTATTTT	CASSLDLAGGTDTQYF
few	.	16	TRBJ2-4	TRBV7-2	TGTGCCAGCAGCCGCAGGGGCTATATAGCCAAAAACATTCAGTACTTC	CASSRRGYIAKNIQYF
.	TRBD1	12	TRBJ1-1	TRBV7-9	TGTGCCAGCACTCAGGGGGATGGTGGAGCTTTCTTT	CASTQGDGGAFF
.	.	13	TRBJ2-2	TRBV7-2	TGTGCCAGCAGCTTATTAAGTCAGAGAGGACTGTTTTTT	CASSLLSQRGLFF
once	.	15	TRBJ2-1	TRBV6-6	TGTGCCAGCAGTTACCCAAAAGGACTGAGGGATGAGCAGTTCTTC	CASSYPKGLRDEQFF
.	TRBD1	16	TRBJ2-5	TRBV27	TGTGCCAGCAGTTCCCGGGCAGGGGGTAAGGTAGAGACCCAGTACTTC	CASSSRAGGKVETQYF
.	.	11	TRBJ2-1	TRBV19	TGTGCCAGTAAAGGGGGAAATGAGCAGTTCTTC	CASKGGNEQFF
.	.	14	TRBJ1-5	TRBV7-9	TGTGCCAGCAATTATGGCGGGAGCAATCAGCCCCAGCATTTT	CASNYGGSNQPQHF
.	.	13	TRBJ1-2	TRBV6-1	TGTGCCAGCAGGATGACAGTGGTCTATGGCTACACCTTC	CASRMTVVYGYTF
.	TRBD1	20	TRBJ1-6	TRBV5-1	TGCGCCAGCAGCTTATCTGAACAGGGGAGTACTCGCTCCTATAATTCACCCCTCCACTTT	CASSLSEQGSTRSYNSPLHF
.	TRBD1	13	TRBJ1-1	TRBV6-5	TGTGCCAGCAGTCCCTGGGACAGGGCGGTGGCTTTCTTT	CASSPWDRAVAFF
.	.	15	TRBJ1-5	TRBV4-3	TGCGCCAGCAGCCAAGAACCAGGGGTAGGGCAGCCCCAGCATTTT	CASSQEPGVGQPQHF
few	TRBD2	17	TRBJ2-5	TRBV11-2	TGTGCCAGCAGAGCGGCCCGCCCACAGCGGGGAGCGGAGACCCAGTACTTC	CASRAARPQRGAETQYF
.	.	15	TRBJ1-5	TRBV27	TGTGCCAGCAGTTTAACGGGGGGCGCGGCTCAGCCCCAGCATTTT	CASSLTGGAAQPQHF
.	.	19	TRBJ1-2	TRBV6-1	TGTGCCAGCAGTGTTATCCCCCCGACAGACCGAGCGGGGAACTATGGCTACACCTTC	CASSVIPPTDRAGNYGYTF
.	TRBD2	15	TRBJ2-3	TRBV7-9	TGTGCCAGCAGCTCTAGCGGGGCAGAACGAAATACGCAGTATTTT	CASSSSGAERNTQYF
.	.	12	TRBJ1-2	TRBV7-9	TGTGCCAGCAGCTCTTACAGGGATGGCTACACCTTC	CASSSYRDGYTF
.	TRBD1	16	TRBJ1-2	TRBV5-4	TGTGCCAGCAGCCTCGGACAGGCCCGACTTTTTTATGGCTACACCTTC	CASSLGQARLFYGYTF
.	.	15	TRBJ2-1	TRBV5-6	TGTGCCAGCAGCTTTGGACAGATTTTTTACAATGAGCAGTTCTTC	CASSFGQIFYNEQFF
.	.	15	TRBJ1-1	TRBV28	TGTGCCTGCTCTCCTCAAGGCAGTCGGAGGTCTGAAGCTTTCTTT	CACSPQGSRRSEAFF
.	.	15	TRBJ2-5	TRBV5-1	TGCGCCAGCAGCTTGCAGGCAGGGTGGGAAGAGACCCAGTACTTC	CASSLQAGWEETQYF
.	.	17	TRBJ1-3	TRBV4-1	TGCGCCAGCAGCCAAGTCCTTGGACTGCTCTCTGGAAACACCATATATTTT	CASSQVLGLLSGNTIYF
.	.	13	TRBJ2-5	TRBV6-5	TGTGCCAGCAGAGCAGGGTGGGAAGAGACCCAGTACTTC	CASRAGWEETQYF
.	TRBD1	16	TRBJ2-1	TRBV28	TGTGCCAGCAGAGAATCCGGGACAGGGGTATACAATGAGCAGTTCTTC	CASRESGTGVYNEQFF
.	.	16	TRBJ1-5	TRBV15	TGTGCCACCAGCAGTGGCCTTGACAGGTACAATCAGCCCCAGCATTTT	CATSSGLDRYNQPQHF
.	.	13	TRBJ1-6	TRBV30	TGTGCCTGGAGGCTCCTAATGAATTCACCCCTCCACTTT	CAWRLLMNSPLHF
once	.	13	TRBJ1-1	TRBV5-1	TGCGCCAGCAGCTCTCAAGGGGACACTGAAGCTTTCTTT	CASSSQGDTEAFF